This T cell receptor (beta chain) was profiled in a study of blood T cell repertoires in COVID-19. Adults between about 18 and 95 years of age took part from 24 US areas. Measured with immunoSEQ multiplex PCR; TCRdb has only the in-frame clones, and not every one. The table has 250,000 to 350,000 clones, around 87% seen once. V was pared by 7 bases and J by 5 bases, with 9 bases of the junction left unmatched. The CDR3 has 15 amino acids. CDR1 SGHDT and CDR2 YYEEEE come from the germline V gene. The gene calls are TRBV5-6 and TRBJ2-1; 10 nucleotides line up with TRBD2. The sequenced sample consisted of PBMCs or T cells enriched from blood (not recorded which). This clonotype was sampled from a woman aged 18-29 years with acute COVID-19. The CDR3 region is CASASGTSVHNEQFF. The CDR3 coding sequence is TGTGCCAGCGCATCCGGGACTAGCGTACACAATGAGCAGTTCTTC.